This TCR beta chain is from a study of shared clonotypes between healthy human individuals. CD45RA+ naive and CD45RA-negative memory subsets were separated from CD4+ cells. The DNA input per sorted-subset replicate PCR was about 220 ng, corresponding to roughly 31,000 T cell genomes. Sequenced by immunoSEQ multiplex PCR; TCRdb stores in-frame clones only, minus some. The sample lists hundreds of thousands of clones, 60% to 80% occurring once. Material: memory CD4+ T cells sorted from blood. Subset reported: CD45RA-negative fraction. The receptor was derived from a woman younger than 45 in good health.

Here the CDR3 reads CASSTGQSGTQYF. CDR3 in DNA: TGTGCCAGCAGCACGGGACAGTCGGGGACCCAGTACTTC. V is TRBV7-8 and J is TRBJ2-5; 7 bases line up with TRBD1. The CDR3 consists of 13 residues. CDR1 is SGHVS and CDR2 is FQNEAQ in the germline V gene. V shed 5 bases and J 7 bases; nucleotides not matched to a gene: 7.